This T cell receptor (beta chain) was obtained from a study of early T cells in non-severe SARS-CoV-2 infection. In the study overall: Sequencing of unsorted whole blood was done on bulk RNA, leaving chains unpaired. Study findings and constraints: VDJdb matching skewed toward anti-spike CD8 responses, missing private and CD4 specificities.

This clonotype was recorded at least ten times. The antigen is unknown. Individual cDNA molecules carried attached unique molecular identifiers. TCRdb processed the 5' RACE reads anew with MiXCR; each CDR3 protein has one entry. The sample holds around 58,000 distinct CDR3 sequences, less than 5% seen once. This CDR3 is built from 14 residues. The junction had 4 bases not matched to a gene; V was cut back by 5 bases and J by 2 bases. Per germline, CDR1 SGHTS and CDR2 YDEGEE. What was sequenced was whole blood. The clonotype comes from an adult who was a healthcare worker with PCR-confirmed SARS-CoV-2 infection or an uninfected control (not recorded which). The rearrangement joins TRBV5-8 to TRBJ2-7, with 10 positions matching TRBD1. The CDR3 DNA reads TGTGCCAGCAGTTGGACAGGGGGGCCCTACGAGCAGTACTTC. It codes for CASSWTGGPYEQYF.